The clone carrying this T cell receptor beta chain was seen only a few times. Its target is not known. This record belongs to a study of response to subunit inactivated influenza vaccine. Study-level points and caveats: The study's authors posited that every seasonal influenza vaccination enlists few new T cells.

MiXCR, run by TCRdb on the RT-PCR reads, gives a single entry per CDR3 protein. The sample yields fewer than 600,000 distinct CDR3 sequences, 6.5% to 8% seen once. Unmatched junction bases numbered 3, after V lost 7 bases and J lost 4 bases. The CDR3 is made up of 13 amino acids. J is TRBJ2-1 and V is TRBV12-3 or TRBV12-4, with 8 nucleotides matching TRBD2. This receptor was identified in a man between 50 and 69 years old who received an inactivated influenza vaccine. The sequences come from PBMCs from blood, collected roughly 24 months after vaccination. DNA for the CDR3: TGTGCCAGCAAGGTAGCGGGGTACAATGAGCAGTTCTTC. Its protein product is CASKVAGYNEQFF.